Below are 8 T cell receptor beta chains sequenced from a single sample in a study of T-cell reconstitution after alpha-beta-depleted transplantation in children. It was with unique molecular identifiers that the TCRbeta library was prepared. Via MiXCR, TCRdb re-called the PCR reads, giving one row per CDR3 protein. The table has 580,000 or so distinct CDR3 sequences, under 25% seen once. The sequenced sample was PBMCs, mostly from graft donor cells, obtained 360 days after TCRalphabeta/CD19-depleted stem cell transplant. The receptors stem from a boy under three years old who had a stem cell transplant for acute myeloid leukemia, so the T cells may come from the graft donor.

This clonotype has ten or more counts. CDR3 nucleotide sequence: TGTGCCAGCAGCCCCGCCCTTCGTGGGGCCAACGTCCTGACTTTC. Its protein is CASSPALRGANVLTF. The chain carries TRBV12-3 or TRBV12-4 and TRBJ2-6; D ambiguous. Trimming took off 6 bases at V and 3 bases at J, with 12 bases between the two ends. This CDR3 spans 15 amino acids.

This chain joins TRBV6-2 or TRBV6-3 and TRBJ2-1; D possibly corresponds to TRBD2 (5 bases). CDR3 length equals 14 residues. V was clipped by 5 bases and J by 7 bases, with 15 bases between them. Looked up from germline, CDR1 is MNHEY and CDR2 is SVGEGT. CDR3 sequence: CASSPENPGNEQFF. The CDR3 coding sequence is TGTGCCAGCAGTCCGGAAAACCCGGGGAATGAGCAGTTCTTC.

This clonotype appeared a few times. The gene calls are TRBV6-5 and TRBJ1-5; D is ambiguous. This CDR3 region has 13 residues. Germline V CDR1 and CDR2: MNHEY, SVGAGI. The germline V and J ends were trimmed by 4 bases and 3 bases, with 7 bases remaining between them. CDR3 sequence (DNA): TGTGCCAGCAGTTGGACCATCAATCAGCCCCAGCATTTT. Translating it yields CASSWTINQPQHF.

V and J are TRBV29-1 and TRBJ1-3, with D unclear. CDR3 size: 13 residues. Trimming removed 5 bases at V and 2 bases at J, with 10 bases between. Germline CDR1 reads SQVTM; CDR2 reads ANQGSEA. CDR3 nucleotide sequence: TGCAGCGTTTCCTGGCAGGCTGGAAACACCATATATTTT. It is translated as CSVSWQAGNTIYF. Using reference TRBV29-1 and TRBJ1-3 for the parts outside the CDR3, the full variable domain is SAVISQKPSRDICQRGTSLTIQCQVDSQVTMMFWYRQQPGQSLTLIATANQGSEATYESGFVIDKFPISRPNLTFSTLTVSNMSPEDSSIYLCSVSWQAGNTIYFGEGSWLTVV.

This clonotype appeared many times. J is TRBJ2-1 and V is TRBV12-3 or TRBV12-4; 9 bases line up with TRBD2. V gave up 7 bases and J gave up 0 bases; unmatched junction bases: 4. The CDR3 covers 15 residues. CDR3 amino acids: CASNLAGSSYNEQFF. In DNA form, the CDR3 reads TGTGCCAGCAATCTAGCGGGGAGCTCCTACAATGAGCAGTTCTTC.

The genes are TRBV3-1 and TRBJ1-2; D may be TRBD1 (5 bases). The germline V gene has CDR1 LGHDT and CDR2 YNNKEL (reference sequence). Trimming cost V 3 bases and J 3 bases, with 17 bases left between them. The CDR3 totals 16 residues. In DNA, the CDR3 is TGTGCCAGCAGCCACACCCAGGGTATGGATTACTATGGCTACACCTTC. Amino acid sequence: CASSHTQGMDYYGYTF.

This clonotype came up many times. The rearrangement joins TRBV29-1 to TRBJ2-3, with TRBD2 identical over 11 bases. The junction had 7 bases not matched to a gene; V was cut back by 4 bases and J by 4 bases. CDR1 and CDR2 (germline): SQVTM, ANQGSEA. The CDR3 runs 15 residues. The CDR3 reads CSVGLAGGRADTQYF. The CDR3, as DNA: TGCAGCGTTGGCCTAGCGGGGGGTCGGGCAGATACGCAGTATTTT.

This clonotype came up a few times. The gene calls are TRBV12-3 or TRBV12-4 and TRBJ2-3; tentative D call: TRBD2 (7 bases). The CDR3 is 16 amino acids. Trimming removed 5 bases at V and 6 bases at J, with 21 bases between. The CDR3 DNA reads as TGTGCCAGCAGTCCCTCCGCGGGGGCCTTATGGGATACGCAGTATTTT. This encodes CASSPSAGALWDTQYF.